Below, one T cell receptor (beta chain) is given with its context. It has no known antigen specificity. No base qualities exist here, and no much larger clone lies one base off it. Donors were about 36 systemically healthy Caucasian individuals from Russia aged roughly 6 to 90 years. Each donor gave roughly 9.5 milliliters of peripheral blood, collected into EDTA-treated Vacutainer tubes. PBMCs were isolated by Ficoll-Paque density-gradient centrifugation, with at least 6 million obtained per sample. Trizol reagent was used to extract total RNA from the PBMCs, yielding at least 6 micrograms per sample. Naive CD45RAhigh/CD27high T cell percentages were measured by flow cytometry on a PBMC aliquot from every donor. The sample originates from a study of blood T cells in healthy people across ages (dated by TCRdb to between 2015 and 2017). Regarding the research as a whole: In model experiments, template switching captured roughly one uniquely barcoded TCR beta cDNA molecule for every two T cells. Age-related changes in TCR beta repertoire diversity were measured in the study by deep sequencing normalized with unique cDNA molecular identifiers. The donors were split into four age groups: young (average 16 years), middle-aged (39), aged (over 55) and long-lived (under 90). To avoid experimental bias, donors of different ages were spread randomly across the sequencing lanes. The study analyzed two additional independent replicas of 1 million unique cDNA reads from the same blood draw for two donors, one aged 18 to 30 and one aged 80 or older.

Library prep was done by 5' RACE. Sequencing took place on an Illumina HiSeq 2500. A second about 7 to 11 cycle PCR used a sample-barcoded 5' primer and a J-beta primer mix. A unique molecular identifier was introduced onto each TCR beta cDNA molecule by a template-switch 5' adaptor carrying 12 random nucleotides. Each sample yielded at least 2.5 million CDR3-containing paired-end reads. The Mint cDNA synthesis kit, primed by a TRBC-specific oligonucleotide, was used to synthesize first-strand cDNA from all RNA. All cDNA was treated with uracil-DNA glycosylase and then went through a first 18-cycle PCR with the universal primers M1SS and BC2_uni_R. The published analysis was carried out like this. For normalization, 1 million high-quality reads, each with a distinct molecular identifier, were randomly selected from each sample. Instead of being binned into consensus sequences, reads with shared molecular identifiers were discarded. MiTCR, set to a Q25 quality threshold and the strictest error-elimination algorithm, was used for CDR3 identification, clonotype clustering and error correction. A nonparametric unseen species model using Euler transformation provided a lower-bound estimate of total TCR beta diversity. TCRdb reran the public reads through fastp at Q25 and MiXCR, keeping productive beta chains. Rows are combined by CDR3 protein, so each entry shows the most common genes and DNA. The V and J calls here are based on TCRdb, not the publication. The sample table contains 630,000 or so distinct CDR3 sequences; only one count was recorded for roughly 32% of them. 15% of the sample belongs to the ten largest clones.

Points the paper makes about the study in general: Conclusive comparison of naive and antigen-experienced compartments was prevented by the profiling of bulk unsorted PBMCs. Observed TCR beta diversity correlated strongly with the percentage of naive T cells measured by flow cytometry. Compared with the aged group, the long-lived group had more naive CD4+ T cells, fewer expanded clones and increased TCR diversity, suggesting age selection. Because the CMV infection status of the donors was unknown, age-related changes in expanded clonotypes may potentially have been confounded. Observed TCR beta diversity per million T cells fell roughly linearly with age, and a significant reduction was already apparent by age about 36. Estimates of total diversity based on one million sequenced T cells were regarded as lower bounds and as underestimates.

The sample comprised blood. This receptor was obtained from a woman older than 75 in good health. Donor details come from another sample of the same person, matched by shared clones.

In nucleotides, the sequence is TGTGCCAGCAGAATGGGCGGAGGAACCAATCAGCCCCAGCATTTT. It translates as CASRMGGGTNQPQHF. The chain joins TRBV12-3 or TRBV12-4 to TRBJ1-5, with the identity of the D gene unclear. A distance of 15 bases separates the germline ends of V and J, which lose 6 bases and 3 bases respectively. Reading from cysteine to phenylalanine, the CDR3 counts 15 amino acids. The DNA shown is the 45-base CDR3, in frame from base 1.